Listed below are T cell receptor beta chains from one sample, sequenced in a study of T cell repertoires in cytomegalovirus infection. TCRdb reanalysed the reads using MiXCR and keeps one entry per CDR3 protein. Of fewer than 200,000 distinct CDR3 sequences in the sample, about 15% were seen once. Sample: PBMCs. The receptors originated from a human donor in good health (CMV status not recorded). Some clones in this sample may be carry-over from other donors' samples. Each CDR3 is given with its conserved first and last residue. A D gene is named only where the DNA matches it firmly. Some rows have no size entry. The others give once, few or many, or a class for an expanded clone.

clone_size cdr3_length d_call j_call v_call cdr3_nt cdr3_aa
many 14 NA TRBJ2-1 TRBV7-2 TGTGCCAGCAAGGGCGCAAGCTCCTACAATGAGCAGTTCTTC CASKGASSYNEQFF
NA 15 NA TRBJ2-1 TRBV28 TGTGCCAGCAGTCGTACTAGGTCGTCTTACAATGAGCAGTTCTTC CASSRTRSSYNEQFF
few 11 NA TRBJ1-2 TRBV29-1 TGCAGCGTCCCTGACCGCGGTGGCTACACCTTC CSVPDRGGYTF
many 13 NA TRBJ1-6 TRBV10-3 TGTGCCATCGGAGGGACGGGGAATTCACCCCTCCACTTT CAIGGTGNSPLHF
many 15 NA TRBJ1-1 TRBV20-1 TGCAGTGCTCCTCCAGGGGCGACTGGGAACACTGAAGCTTTCTTT CSAPPGATGNTEAFF
once 14 NA TRBJ1-2 TRBV15 TGTGCCACCAGCGGGACCCAACCACAGTATGGCTACACCTTC CATSGTQPQYGYTF
few 16 NA TRBJ2-1 TRBV5-6 TGTGCCAGCAGCTTGGGAGGAAAGTATGGCACCAATGAGCAGTTCTTC CASSLGGKYGTNEQFF
NA 13 NA TRBJ1-2 TRBV28 TGTGCCAGCAGCACTAAGACAGGCTATGGCTACACCTTC CASSTKTGYGYTF
many 15 NA TRBJ2-1 TRBV6-1 TGTGCCAGCAGTCGCAGGGTTTCAGGCTACAATGAGCAGTTCTTC CASSRRVSGYNEQFF
NA 14 NA TRBJ2-1 TRBV28 TGTGCCAGCAGTTTACCTAGCGCCCTGTTGAAGCAGTTCTTC CASSLPSALLKQFF
NA 17 TRBD2 TRBJ2-5 TRBV7-2 TGTGCCAGCAGCTCTCAGGGGCCTAGCGGGATTCGAGAGACCCAGTACTTC CASSSQGPSGIRETQYF
many 12 TRBD1 TRBJ1-2 TRBV29-1 TGCAGCATAGGGACAGGGTCGTATGGCTACACCTTC CSIGTGSYGYTF
many 16 NA TRBJ2-1 TRBV6-1 TGTGCCAGCAGTGCCCTTAGCGGAGGGCCGACAAATGAGCAGTTCTTC CASSALSGGPTNEQFF
many 14 NA TRBJ1-4 TRBV28 TGTGCCAGCGGAAGCAGGAAGGTATTTGAAAAACTGTTTTTT CASGSRKVFEKLFF
many 16 NA TRBJ2-7 TRBV5-5 TGTGCCAGCAGCTTGGGAGGGGCCAGGCGTTCTTACGAGCAGTACTTC CASSLGGARRSYEQYF
NA 12 NA TRBJ2-1 TRBV29-1 TGCAGCGCCTCCGGACAGAACAATGAGCAGTTCTTC CSASGQNNEQFF
many 15 NA TRBJ2-3 TRBV7-9 TGTGCCAGCAGCGGAGCGGTGGTCGGCACAGATACGCAGTATTTT CASSGAVVGTDTQYF
many 14 TRBD1 TRBJ2-7 TRBV6-2/TRBV6-3 TGTGCCAGCAGTTGGGGACAGGGAAAGGGCGAGCAGTACTTC CASSWGQGKGEQYF
few 16 NA TRBJ1-2 TRBV2 TGTGCCAGCCGGCGGACACCAGGGGTTTCTAACTATGGCTACACCTTC CASRRTPGVSNYGYTF
many 15 TRBD2 TRBJ2-2 TRBV7-2 TGTGCCAGCAGCTCTGGACTAGCGGGGCACGGGGAGCTGTTTTTT CASSSGLAGHGELFF
many 15 TRBD2 TRBJ2-3 TRBV7-3 TGTGCCAGCAGCACTAGCGGGGGGGCTGCAGATACGCAGTATTTT CASSTSGGAADTQYF
NA 13 NA TRBJ1-4 TRBV3-1 TGTGCCAGCAGCCCGGGCTGGGGTGAAAAACTGTTTTTT CASSPGWGEKLFF